Sequencing of this TCR beta chain was carried out in a study of blood T cell repertoires in COVID-19. Study context: The United States, Italy and Spain were the sources of the acute and convalescent COVID-19 samples.

Authors' processing steps: Amplification from reference gene primers served as the basis for estimated nucleated cell counts. Some clones are missing from TCRdb's copy, which holds only in-frame ones; the method was immunoSEQ multiplex PCR. D and trimming come from the DNA, and the V and J calls and clone size come from that table. This table holds 90,000 to 120,000 clones, around 85% found once. The CDR3 has 17 residues. The junction had 13 bases not matched to a gene; V was cut back by 5 bases and J by 3 bases. The V gene's germline CDR1 is LNHDA and CDR2 SQIVND (reference sequence). The chain couples TRBV19 to TRBJ1-2; TRBD1 aligns across 9 bases. This clonotype was sampled from a woman older than 75 with active or convalescent COVID-19. What was sequenced was peripheral blood. In DNA form, the CDR3 reads TGTGCCAGTAGTCGACGGGACAGGGCTTCTCTTGACTATGGCTACACCTTC. It specifies CASSRRDRASLDYGYTF.